Given below is one T cell receptor (beta chain) in context. Method: immunoSEQ multiplex PCR; TCRdb's copy keeps in-frame clones and lacks some. This sample has about 50,000 clones, with around 85% found just once. Trimming cost V 5 bases and J 4 bases, with 18 bases left between them. This CDR3 comprises 15 residues. CDR1 and CDR2 from the germline V gene are SGHNT and YYREEE (reference sequence). Time point given: peripheral blood 6 weeks after treatment start. Disease in patients was locally advanced or metastatic urothelial carcinoma. The data stem from a study of PD-L1 blockade in urothelial cancer.

The input for sequencing was PBMCs, taken around atezolizumab (anti-PD-L1) treatment. The V and J genes are TRBV5-4 and TRBJ1-2; D uncertain. The origin of this receptor is a man in his fifties with urothelial cancer. CDR3 protein: CASSSLRGLGYGYTF. The CDR3 bases are TGTGCCAGCAGTTCTCTACGGGGTCTCGGCTATGGCTACACCTTC.